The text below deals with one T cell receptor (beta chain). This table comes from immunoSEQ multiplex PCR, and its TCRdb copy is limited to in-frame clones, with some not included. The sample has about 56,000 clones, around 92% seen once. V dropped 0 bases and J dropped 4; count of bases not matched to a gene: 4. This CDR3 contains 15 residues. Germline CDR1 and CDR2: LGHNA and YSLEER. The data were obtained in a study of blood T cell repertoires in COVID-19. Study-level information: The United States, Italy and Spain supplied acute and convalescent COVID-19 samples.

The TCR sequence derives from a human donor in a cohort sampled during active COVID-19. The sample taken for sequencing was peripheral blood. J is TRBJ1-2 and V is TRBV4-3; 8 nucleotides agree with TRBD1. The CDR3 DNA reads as TGCGCCAGCAGCCAAGATACGACAGGGGTCTATGGCTACACCTTC. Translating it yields CASSQDTTGVYGYTF.